The 4 T cell receptor beta chains below all came from one sample that was sequenced in a study of long-term antiretroviral therapy in people with HIV. Assay version v3.0 of immunoSEQ was used, and it was run at survey level. Clones were read by immunoSEQ multiplex PCR, and TCRdb kept only the in-frame ones, dropping some. The table includes roughly 8,500 clones, over 70% detected once. This specimen was unsorted PBMCs, taken 2.5 to 2.7 years before starting antiretroviral therapy. These receptors came from a man in his forties with HIV.

This chain joins TRBV5-6 and TRBJ2-7; 7 bases map to TRBD1. The V gene end was trimmed by 4 bases and the J gene end by 1 base; junction bases not matched to a gene: 5. The CDR3 is 14 amino acids. Germline lookup yields CDR1 SGHDT and CDR2 YYEEEE. CDR3 in DNA: TGTGCCAGCAGCGGTCCGGGACAGTCCTACGAGCAGTACTTC. Amino acids: CASSGPGQSYEQYF.

V is TRBV30 and J is TRBJ2-2; 10 bases are shared with TRBD2. CDR1 is GTSNPN, CDR2 SVGIG, per germline (reference sequence). The CDR3 is 17 residues long. The junction had 9 bases not matched to a gene; V was cut back by 0 bases and J by 5 bases. The CDR3 DNA follows: TGTGCCTGGAGTGTACCCCCACTAGCGGGGAGGACCGGGGAGCTGTTTTTT. Protein product: CAWSVPPLAGRTGELFF.

CDR3 sequence: CASSYRDRDTQYF. In nucleotides, the CDR3 is TGCGCCAGCAGTTACCGGGACAGGGATACGCAGTATTTT. The chain has TRBV5-1 and TRBJ2-3, with 8 nucleotides matching TRBD1. Trimming at V came to 5 bases and at J to 6 bases, leaving 5 bases not matched to a gene. The CDR3 consists of 13 residues. Germline CDR1 SGHRS, CDR2 YFSETQ.

The chain links TRBV4-2 to TRBJ2-3; tentatively, D is TRBD1 or TRBD2 (5 bases each). This CDR3 is 16 amino acids long. Germline V gene sequence: CDR1 LGHNA, CDR2 YNFKEQ. V lost 5 bases and J 0 bases, leaving 15 bases between the germline ends. CDR3 protein: CASSLSGPGSTDTQYF. The CDR3 DNA is TGTGCCAGCAGCTTGTCGGGGCCGGGAAGCACAGATACGCAGTATTTT.